The clone carrying this T cell receptor beta chain has a handful of counts. Its antigen is not identified. One entry per CDR3 protein results from TCRdb running MiXCR on the reads. The table records about 50,000 distinct CDR3 sequences, less than 20% of them present only once. The CDR3 runs 18 residues. The germline V gene has CDR1 MNHEY and CDR2 SVGEGT. Unmatched junction bases numbered 13, after V lost 2 bases and J lost 4 bases. The sample originates from a study of T cell repertoires in cytomegalovirus infection. Study summary: Selected CMV epitopes included recently identified HLA-C-restricted ones as well as well-studied HLA-B-restricted ones. Both a matching HLA type and CMV infection were indicated by public TCR beta signatures. Overall study findings and caveats: It was HLA-C-restricted CMV-specific TCR beta clonotypes that dominated the response ex vivo.

The clonotype was recovered from a human donor in good health (CMV status not recorded). Some clones in this sample may be carry-over from other donors' samples. V gene TRBV6-2 or TRBV6-3 combines with J gene TRBJ1-1; 10 bases are shared with TRBD1. The sequencing here drew on CD8+ T cells from cultured PBMCs, taken from culture after CMV antigen stimulation. CDR3 amino acids: CASSYARDRGRGGTEAFF. CDR3 coding DNA: TGTGCCAGCAGTTACGCTCGTGACAGGGGGCGTGGTGGCACTGAAGCTTTCTTT.